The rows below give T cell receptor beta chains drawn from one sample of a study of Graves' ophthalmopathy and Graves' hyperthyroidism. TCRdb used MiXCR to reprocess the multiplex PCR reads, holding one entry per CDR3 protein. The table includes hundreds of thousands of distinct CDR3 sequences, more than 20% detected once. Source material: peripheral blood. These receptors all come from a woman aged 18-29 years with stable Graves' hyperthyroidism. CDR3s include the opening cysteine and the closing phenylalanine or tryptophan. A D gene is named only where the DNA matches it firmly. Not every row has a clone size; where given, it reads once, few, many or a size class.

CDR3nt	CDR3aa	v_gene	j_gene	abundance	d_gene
TGTGCCAGCAGCCTTCCGGGACAGGGATTTAGTGGCTACACCTTC	CASSLPGQGFSGYTF	TRBV5-6	TRBJ1-2	many	TRBD1
TGTGCCAGCACCCGTAGGCAGCGAACTAACACCGGGGAGCTGTTTTTT	CASTRRQRTNTGELFF	TRBV2	TRBJ2-2	many	.
TGTGCCAGCACCAGCGGGACCGATCGCTATGGCTACACCTTC	CASTSGTDRYGYTF	TRBV12-3/TRBV12-4	TRBJ1-2	.	.
TGCAGTGCTAGCTCAGGGATGGTTCAGCCCCAGCATTTT	CSASSGMVQPQHF	TRBV20-1	TRBJ1-5	many	.
TGTGCCAGCAGCTCTATCGGAGGCCACTACGAGCAGTACTTC	CASSSIGGHYEQYF	TRBV11-2	TRBJ2-7	many	.
TGTGCCAGAAACGGGACTAGCGGGAGGTCCGCGAACACCGGGGAGCTGTTTTTT	CARNGTSGRSANTGELFF	TRBV19	TRBJ2-2	.	TRBD2
TGTGCCTGGAGTAGGACAGGAACCTATGGCTACACCTTC	CAWSRTGTYGYTF	TRBV30	TRBJ1-2	many	TRBD1
TGTGCCAGCAGTGGACCCGGAGGTCCTGGGGCCAACGTCCTGACTTTC	CASSGPGGPGANVLTF	TRBV12-3/TRBV12-4	TRBJ2-6	many	.
TGCAAAGGCCGGGATCAACGGACCTATGGCTACACCTTC	CKGRDQRTYGYTF	TRBV20-1	TRBJ1-2	many	.
TGCAGCGTCAGTCCCGGGACAGGGAACTATGGCTACACCTTC	CSVSPGTGNYGYTF	TRBV29-1	TRBJ1-2	many	TRBD1
TGTGCCAGCAGTTTCATTACTTCTGAAGCTTTCTTT	CASSFITSEAFF	TRBV6-5	TRBJ1-1	.	.
TGCAGTGCTAGACTGACAGGGGACGAGCAGTACTTC	CSARLTGDEQYF	TRBV20-1	TRBJ2-7	.	TRBD1
TGTGCCAGCAGTGTACAGGGGGCAAGTAATTCACCCCTCCACTTT	CASSVQGASNSPLHF	TRBV27	TRBJ1-6	many	TRBD1
TGCAGTGCTAGTTCGAGAACTGGGACCCAGTACTTC	CSASSRTGTQYF	TRBV20-1	TRBJ2-5	.	.
TGTGCCGTATCACCCCCAACAGGGGGTCGGTATAATTCACCCCTCCACTTT	CAVSPPTGGRYNSPLHF	TRBV10-3	TRBJ1-6	few	TRBD1
TGTGCCAGCAGTAGGAAGGGGAGCTATGGCTACACCTTC	CASSRKGSYGYTF	TRBV27	TRBJ1-2	.	.
TGTGCCAGCAGCCTCGACTACGTGGAGACCCAGTACTTC	CASSLDYVETQYF	TRBV12-3/TRBV12-4	TRBJ2-5	many	.
TGTGCCACCAGCGGTAGCGGGAGTGGTGAGACCCAGTACTTC	CATSGSGSGETQYF	TRBV15	TRBJ2-5	many	TRBD2
TGTGCCAGCAGCCGAGAGGCGGACTATGGCTACACCTTC	CASSREADYGYTF	TRBV7-9	TRBJ1-2	few	.
TGTGCCAGCAGGGTAAACAGGGATGGCTACACCTTC	CASRVNRDGYTF	TRBV28	TRBJ1-2	many	.
TGTGCCTGGAGTATCGGGGCGCGCCAGCCCCAGCATTTT	CAWSIGARQPQHF	TRBV30	TRBJ1-5	many	.
TGTGCCAGCAGTTCCATAGCGGGAGCGAACACCGGGGAGCTGTTTTTT	CASSSIAGANTGELFF	TRBV6-5	TRBJ2-2	many	TRBD2
TGTGCCAGCTCACCATCGGGACTAACCTACGAGCAGTACTTC	CASSPSGLTYEQYF	TRBV18	TRBJ2-7	few	TRBD2
TGTGCCAGCAGCGTAAGGCCGAACACTGAAGCTTTCTTT	CASSVRPNTEAFF	TRBV9	TRBJ1-1	.	.
TGCGCCAGCAGCTCGAACAGGGAATTAGGCACTGAAGCTTTCTTT	CASSSNRELGTEAFF	TRBV5-1	TRBJ1-1	many	.
TGCGCCAGCAGCCAAGATGGGGAGGGGGCAGACACCGGGGAGCTGTTTTTT	CASSQDGEGADTGELFF	TRBV4-3	TRBJ2-2	.	.
TGTGCCAGCGCTGTAGCAGGAGAGGGGACCCAGTACTTC	CASAVAGEGTQYF	TRBV5-6	TRBJ2-5	few	.
TGTGCCAGCAGCGGACAGTTGAGTTCACCCCTCCACTTT	CASSGQLSSPLHF	TRBV6-1	TRBJ1-6	.	.
TGTGCCAGCAGTTTATACCCCGAACTAGCGGGAACCGGGGAGCTGTTTTTT	CASSLYPELAGTGELFF	TRBV27	TRBJ2-2	many	TRBD2
TGTGCCAGCAGCCGAGCTGGCGGTCCGACTCAAGAGACCCAGTACTTC	CASSRAGGPTQETQYF	TRBV7-2	TRBJ2-5	many	.
TGTGCCAGCAGTTTACGGATAGGGGGGAACCAAGAGACCCAGTACTTC	CASSLRIGGNQETQYF	TRBV28	TRBJ2-5	.	.
TGTGCCAGTAGTATCACCGAGAACACTGAAGCTTTCTTT	CASSITENTEAFF	TRBV19	TRBJ1-1	few	.
TGTGCCTCTACACCCTATAGCAATCAGCCCCAGCATTTT	CASTPYSNQPQHF	TRBV6-1	TRBJ1-5	many	.
TGCAGCGTTGCCCAGAGGGCTTCCTACGAGCAGTACTTC	CSVAQRASYEQYF	TRBV29-1	TRBJ2-7	many	.
TGTGCCAGCAGCATCGGGCTTGTCGCGGGAAACACCATATATTTT	CASSIGLVAGNTIYF	TRBV2	TRBJ1-3	many	.
TGCAGTGCTATATTCGGACCACAAGAGACCCAGTACTTC	CSAIFGPQETQYF	TRBV20-1	TRBJ2-5	many	.
TGCGCCAGCAGCCGCATCGGACAGGATCCCTACGAGCAGTACTTC	CASSRIGQDPYEQYF	TRBV4-3	TRBJ2-7	many	TRBD1
TGTGCCAGCAGCCGGACAGGGAACCTAGAAGAGACCCAGTACTTC	CASSRTGNLEETQYF	TRBV12-3/TRBV12-4	TRBJ2-5	.	TRBD1
TGTGCCACCAGTGATCCTTACAGGGGCCCTGACCCCGGGGAGCTGTTTTTT	CATSDPYRGPDPGELFF	TRBV24-1	TRBJ2-2	many	TRBD1
TGTGCCAGCAGCAACGGACGGGAGAATTCACCCCTCCACTTT	CASSNGRENSPLHF	TRBV6-1	TRBJ1-6	.	.